The 18 T cell receptor delta chains listed next were all sequenced from one sample in a study of gamma-delta T cells after stem cell transplantation. TCRdb re-called the RT-PCR reads through CATT. The sample lists 500 or so delta-chain clones, roughly 9.2% seen once, with approximately 54% in the top ten. The material sequenced was gamma-delta T cells. These TCRs come from a human donor. It is not recorded whose cells these are; they may come from a transplant donor.

In its sample, this clone is hyperexpanded. Other nucleotide sequences from this sample produce the same CDR3. The chain combines TRDV2 with TRDJ1; maybe TRDD3 (6 bases). CDR1 and CDR2 (germline): GEAIGNYY, EKD. V was cut by 7 bases and J by 0 bases, with 20 bases left in between. The CDR3 contains 16 residues. CDR3 residues: CACDPLGIADTDKLIF. For the CDR3, the DNA is TGTGCCTGCGACCCTCTGGGGATCGCCGACACCGATAAACTCATCTTT.

A remark on this clone: It differs at one base from a far larger clone, so likely a read error. The V and J genes are TRDV2 and TRDJ1; the match to TRDD3 covers 10 bases. Per germline, CDR1 GEAIGNYY and CDR2 EKD. This CDR3 contains 17 residues. Trimming cost V 2 bases and J 0 bases; bases outside gene matches: 8. CDR3 region: CACDNVLGDAYTDKLIF. The CDR3 DNA reads as TGTGCCTGTGACAATGTACTGGGGGATGCTTACACCGATAAACTCATCTTT.

A few counts support this clone. A much larger clonotype is one base distant, so this may be a read error. This specimen includes other DNA sequences encoding the same CDR3. The V gene is TRDV1, the J gene TRDJ1, with D tentatively TRDD3 (5 bases). The V gene's germline CDR1 is TSWWSYY and CDR2 QGS. The CDR3 loop spans 20 amino acids. CDR3 coding DNA: TGTGCCCTTGGGGAACCGAGACCTCCCCCGTACTGGCAAGGCCCCGATAAACTCATCTTT. As protein: CALGEPRPPPYWQGPDKLIF.

This clone is categorized as medium-sized. A read error likely explains this, since a far larger clone differs by one base. The chain is built from TRDV2 and TRDJ1; 8 nucleotides match TRDD3. Germline V CDR1 and CDR2: GEAIGNYY, EKD. Trimming removed 0 bases from V and 6 bases from J; junction bases left unmatched: 11. The CDR3 contains 16 residues. The CDR3 sequence: CACDTGDGGCPNKLIF. The CDR3 DNA reads as TGTGCCTGTGACACCGGCGATGGGGGATGCCCTAATAAACTCATCTTT.

This clone has just a few counts. This is likely an artifact of a read error, given a far larger clone one base away. The rearrangement uses TRDV2 and TRDJ1, with TRDD3 identical over 9 bases. Germline CDR1 is GEAIGNYY and CDR2 is EKD. The CDR3 is made up of 15 amino acids. The trim removed 3 bases at V and 3 bases at J, leaving 7 bases unmatched. The CDR3 region is CACDAVGDTADKLIF. The CDR3 coding sequence is TGTGCCTGTGACGCCGTTGGGGATACGGCCGATAAACTCATCTTT.

This clone has more than one count but fewer than ten. A far larger clone is just one base off, so this is likely a read error. V usage is TRDV2 and J usage is TRDJ3; TRDD3 might be the D (5 bases). CDR1 is GEAIGNYY and CDR2 is EKD in the germline V gene. The CDR3 totals 19 residues. Trimming removed 0 bases at V and 0 bases at J, with 14 bases between. The CDR3 DNA follows: TGTGCCTGTGACACCGTACTGGCCTCGAGCTCCTGGGACACCCGACAGATGTTTTTC. This translates into CACDTVLASSSWDTRQMFF.

This clone is labeled as medium-sized. A far larger clone lies a single base away; this is likely a read error. The rearrangement joins TRDV2 to TRDJ1; TRDD3 matches at 8 bases. Germline lookup yields CDR1 GEAIGNYY and CDR2 EKD. Trimming at V came to 0 bases and at J to 1 base, leaving 12 bases not matched to a gene. The CDR3 extends over 18 amino acids. CDR3 sequence: CACDTVTGGPPCTDKLIF. For the CDR3, the DNA is TGTGCCTGTGACACCGTAACTGGGGGGCCACCTTGCACCGATAAACTCATCTTT.

A word on this clone: It is likely a read error: a sequence one base away is far more abundant. Different DNA sequences within this sample yield the same CDR3. The rearrangement uses TRDV1 and TRDJ1; 11 bases are shared with TRDD3. Germline V lookup: CDR1 TSWWSYY, CDR2 QGS. V gave up 0 bases and J gave up 0 bases; unmatched junction bases: 21. The CDR3 covers 23 residues. CDR3 DNA sequence: TGTGCTCTTGGGGAACTTTCCCGACTCGTCCTGGGGGATACTTACTTGTACACCGATAAACTCATCTTT. It yields the protein CALGELSRLVLGDTYLYTDKLIF.

Relative to its sample, this clone is medium-sized. This likely stems from a read error, as it lies one base from a far larger clone. J is TRDJ1 and V is TRDV2, with 9 positions matching TRDD3. The germline V gene encodes CDR1 GEAIGNYY and CDR2 EKD. CDR3 length equals 14 residues. The CDR3 coding sequence is TGTGCCCGTGACACGCTGGGGGATACCGATAAACTCATCTTT. Amino acids: CARDTLGDTDKLIF.

Remarks on this clone: This likely stems from a read error, as it lies one base from a far larger clone. Distinct nucleotide sequences in the sample also encode this CDR3. The gene calls are TRDV2 and TRDJ3; 8 positions agree with TRDD3. The CDR3 spans 20 residues. Germline V gene sequence: CDR1 GEAIGNYY, CDR2 EKD. CDR3 in DNA: TGTGCCTGCGACACCGTGGGAGGGATACGTCAGTCCTGGGACACCCGACAGATGTTTTTC. Amino acid sequence: CACDTVGGIRQSWDTRQMFF.

As concerns this clone: This likely reflects a read error, since a far larger clone is one base away. This chain links TRDV2 with TRDJ3, with 7 bases matching TRDD3. This CDR3 contains 22 residues. The V gene's germline CDR1 is GEAIGNYY and CDR2 EKD. Trimming took 1 base from V and 0 from J; bases not matched to a gene: 17. CDR3 nucleotide sequence: TGTGCCTGTGACACTGGAGCTGGGGGTTCTCTCTTAAGCTCCTGGGACACCCGACAGATGTTTTTC. This codes for CACDTGAGGSLLSSWDTRQMFF.

With regard to this clone: It is likely a read error: a sequence one base away is far more abundant. Other nucleotide sequences from this sample produce the same CDR3. This chain uses TRDV2 with TRDJ3; 12 bases are a match to TRDD3. Germline V gene data show CDR1 as GEAIGNYY and CDR2 as EKD. This CDR3 contains 20 residues. This CDR3 is CACDTVVLGDTPERARQMFF. DNA for the CDR3: TGCGCCTGTGACACCGTAGTACTGGGGGATACTCCTGAGCGTGCCCGACAGATGTTTTTC.

On this clone itself: The TCRdb record carries a much larger clone's protein, which differs from this DNA's translation at residue 16; a read error is the likely cause, and the protein listed here is the DNA translation. The J gene is TRDJ1, the V gene TRDV2, with a weak D call TRDD3 (5 bases). CDR3 size: 18 residues. Germline V gene sequence: CDR1 GEAIGNYY, CDR2 EKD. The CDR3 here is CACDTVPPPGGHTDKPIF. CDR3 DNA: TGTGCCTGTGACACCGTGCCCCCCCCCGGGGGTCACACCGATAAACCCATCTTT.

This clone occurred a few times. A much larger clone differs from this one at a single base, so this may be a read error. The V gene is TRDV2, the J gene TRDJ1; 8 bases are a match to TRDD3. V shed 3 bases, J shed 0 bases, and the junction held 11 bases outside the gene matches. Germline V gene data show CDR1 as GEAIGNYY and CDR2 as EKD. The CDR3 sequence is 17 residues long. CDR3 residues: CACDALLGAMYTDKLIF. The CDR3 coding sequence is TGTGCCTGTGACGCCTTACTGGGGGCTATGTACACCGATAAACTCATCTTT.

This clone was counted a few times. This DNA's translation differs at residue 4 from TCRdb's protein, which comes from a much larger clone; a read error is likely, and the protein shown is translated from the DNA. This chain joins TRDV2 and TRDJ1; 9 bases are shared with TRDD3. CDR1 is GEAIGNYY and CDR2 is EKD in the germline V gene. CDR3 length equals 16 residues. J lost 1 base, V lost 5 bases, and 10 bases had no gene match. The CDR3 bases are TGTGCCTGTGGCATTCTGACTGGGGGACCCACCGATAAACTCATCTTT. Its protein is CACGILTGGPTDKLIF.

By frequency in the sample, this clone is medium-sized (0.01 to 0.1%). At one end the junction does not follow the germline gene, possibly because of a read error. The chain recombines TRDV2 with TRDJ3, with 12 positions matching TRDD3. CDR1 is GEAIGNYY, CDR2 EKD, per germline. This CDR3 comprises 20 residues. CDR3 in amino acids: CACDSNWGIQNSWDARQMFF. CDR3 nucleotides: TGTGCCTGTGACTCGAACTGGGGGATACAGAACTCCTGGGACGCCCGACAGATGTTTTTC.

This clone was observed a few times. A clone one base away is much larger, so this may be a read error. The sample contains more than one DNA sequence encoding this CDR3. This chain uses TRDV2 with TRDJ1; 10 positions agree with TRDD3. CDR3 size: 22 residues. J lost 1 base, V lost 1 base, and 23 bases had no gene match. Germline V gene data show CDR1 as GEAIGNYY and CDR2 as EKD. The CDR3 loop is CACDTAYASATLLGDATDKLIF. The CDR3 DNA sequence: TGTGCCTGTGACACAGCCTACGCTTCTGCCACCCTACTGGGGGATGCCACCGATAAACTCATCTTT.

The sample holds a few counts of this clone. This sequence is one base from a far larger clone and is likely a read error. This sequence joins TRDV2 and TRDJ1; the match to TRDD3 covers 9 bases. CDR1 is GEAIGNYY, CDR2 EKD, per germline. The CDR3 consists of 15 residues. CDR3 protein: CACDTVGDTADKHIF. CDR3 coding DNA: TGTGCCTGTGACACCGTTGGGGATACGGCCGATAAACACATCTTT.